The source of this T cell receptor beta chain is a study of blood T cell repertoires in COVID-19. Overall study context: COVID-19 samples, acute and convalescent, were from the United States, Italy and Spain. The cDNA or gDNA used as material had been derived from T cells, B-cell-depleted T cells, or PBMCs.

Authors' methods: By means of reference gene primer amplification, nucleated cell counts were estimated. This table comes from immunoSEQ multiplex PCR, and its TCRdb copy is limited to in-frame clones, with some not included. V and J calls and clone size are given by that table; D and trimming were obtained from the DNA. This sample has around 130,000 clones, with roughly 79% found just once. Trimming removed 6 bases from V and 3 bases from J, with 9 bases in between. This CDR3 comprises 12 residues. This receptor was obtained from a man aged 80 or over with acute or convalescent COVID-19. Sequencing input: peripheral blood. The rearrangement uses TRBV12-3 or TRBV12-4 and TRBJ2-7; perhaps TRBD1 as D (5 bases). CDR3 bases: TGTGCCAGCAGGATAGACAGCTACGAGCAGTACTTC. This codes for CASRIDSYEQYF.